These 11 T cell receptor beta chains were all obtained from the same sample, sequenced in a study of T-cell reconstitution after alpha-beta-depleted transplantation in children. Unique molecular identifiers featured in how the TCRbeta library was prepared. TCRdb reprocessed the PCR reads with MiXCR, giving one entry per CDR3 protein. The sample lists more than 3,500 distinct CDR3 sequences, 9.5% to 15% occurring once. The sample in question was PBMCs, mostly from graft donor cells, obtained 60 days after TCRalphabeta/CD19-depleted stem cell transplant. These receptor sequences come from a male patient between 2 and 10 years old who had a stem cell transplant for acute lymphoblastic leukemia, so the T cells may come from the graft donor.

This clonotype is medium-sized (0.01 to 0.1%) in the sample. The gene calls are TRBV6-5 and TRBJ1-1, with 12 bases matching TRBD1. The length of the CDR3 is 17 residues. CDR1 is MNHEY, CDR2 SVGAGI, per germline. The V segment lost 10 bases and the J segment 1 base; nucleotides outside the gene matches: 13. CDR3 in DNA: TGTGCCACTGGGGGACAGGGGGCGCGGAATGGGAACACTGAAGCTTTCTTT. Translation: CATGGQGARNGNTEAFF.

This clonotype was recorded at least ten times. The V gene is TRBV6-5, the J gene TRBJ2-3, with 11 bases aligning to TRBD2. The CDR3 loop spans 16 amino acids. Germline V lookup: CDR1 MNHEY, CDR2 SVGAGI. V shed 0 bases and J 3 bases; nucleotides not matched to a gene: 2. The CDR3 DNA follows: TGTGCCAGCAGTTACTCGGGACTAGCGGATACAGATACGCAGTATTTT. Protein: CASSYSGLADTDTQYF.

This clonotype rates as medium-sized (0.01 to 0.1%). The chain joins TRBV27 to TRBJ1-2; D might be TRBD1 (5 bases). Germline loops: CDR1 MNHEY, CDR2 SMNVEV (reference sequence). Trimming took 6 bases from V and 4 from J, leaving 21 bases between them. This CDR3 is 16 amino acids long. The CDR3 coding sequence is TGTGCCAGCAGCCTCACCGGACACCCGGAAGCCTATGGCTACACCTTC. It is translated as CASSLTGHPEAYGYTF.

By its share, this clonotype is medium-sized. This rearrangement joins TRBV7-9 to TRBJ1-2, with a weak D call TRBD1 (6 bases). The CDR3 contains 12 residues. V was shortened by 6 bases and J by 7 bases, with 12 bases between the two germline ends. Per the germline V gene, CDR1 is SEHNR and CDR2 is FQNEAQ (reference sequence). Here the CDR3 reads CASRYREGGYTF. CDR3 coding DNA: TGTGCCAGCAGGTACAGGGAAGGTGGCTACACCTTC.

This clonotype has ten or more counts. This rearrangement joins TRBV21-1 to TRBJ1-5. TRBV21-1 is shown as a pseudogene. CDR3 length equals 13 residues. The CDR3 loop is CASSSSRVQPQHF. The CDR3 DNA sequence: TGTGCCAGCAGCTCAAGTAGGGTTCAGCCCCAGCATTTT.

By share of the sample, this clonotype is medium-sized. CDR3 region: CASSRRTGEAFF. The CDR3 nucleotides are TGTGCCAGCAGCAGGAGGACGGGTGAAGCTTTCTTT. The chain combines TRBV6-2 or TRBV6-3 with TRBJ1-1; D remains unclear. Germline V gene data show CDR1 as MNHEY and CDR2 as SVGEGT. Trimming pared 6 bases from V and 7 bases from J, leaving 12 bases between. This CDR3 has 12 residues.

This clonotype was seen ten or more times. The chain recombines TRBV21-1 with TRBJ2-7. TRBV21-1 is tagged as a pseudogene. The CDR3 has 16 residues. The CDR3 is CASSKGLRPRPNEQYF. The CDR3 DNA reads as TGTGCCAGCAGCAAAGGTCTCCGGCCACGGCCCAACGAGCAGTACTTC.

This clonotype was counted at least ten times. V is TRBV7-9 and J is TRBJ2-1; TRBD2 matches at 12 bases. V was clipped by 5 bases and J by 8 bases; unmatched bases: 13. The CDR3 runs to 17 residues. CDR1 is SEHNR and CDR2 is FQNEAQ in the germline V gene (reference sequence). The CDR3 DNA follows: TGTGCCAGCAGCCTGGCCCTAGCGGGGGGGGCCACCGATGAGCAGTTCTTC. Translated, it gives CASSLALAGGATDEQFF.

This clonotype appeared many times. The J gene is TRBJ1-5, the V gene TRBV7-2, with TRBD1 as a possible D gene (6 bases). Germline CDR1 and CDR2: SGHTA and FQGNSA. The CDR3 sequence is 14 residues long. Trimming stripped 4 bases from V and 3 bases from J, with 10 bases between. Here the CDR3 DNA reads TGTGCCAGCAGCTCGAGGGGGTCCAATCAGCCCCAGCATTTT. Translated, it gives CASSSRGSNQPQHF.

This clonotype ranks as medium-sized. The chain is built from TRBV28 and TRBJ2-7; 7 bases line up with TRBD1. Unmatched junction bases numbered 10, after V lost 2 bases and J lost 6 bases. This CDR3 spans 15 amino acids. Germline lookup yields CDR1 MDHEN and CDR2 SYDVKM. The CDR3 sequence: CASSLVDRVFSEQYF. The CDR3 bases are TGTGCCAGCAGTTTAGTCGACAGGGTATTTTCCGAGCAGTACTTC.

Judged by abundance, this clonotype is medium-sized (0.01 to 0.1%). The chain uses TRBV7-9 and TRBJ2-7, with TRBD1 matching over 11 bases. There are 15 residues in the CDR3. CDR1 SEHNR and CDR2 FQNEAQ come from the germline V gene (reference sequence). The trim removed 3 bases at V and 2 bases at J, leaving 3 bases unmatched. Written as DNA, the CDR3 is TGTGCCAGCAGCTTTCCGGGACAGGGGGCCTACGAGCAGTACTTC. Its translation is CASSFPGQGAYEQYF.